This entry is about one TCR beta chain. The antigen is undetermined. The sample originates from a study of blood T cells in healthy people across ages. Study observations and caveats: Unsorted PBMCs ruled out conclusive naive versus antigen-experienced comparison.

A J-beta primer mix and a sample-barcoded 5' primer were used in a second PCR of about 6 to 12 cycles. Every cDNA was tagged by a template-switch adaptor with 12 random nucleotides. TCRdb used MiXCR to reprocess the 5' RACE reads, holding one entry per CDR3 protein. The table records 1.5 million to 1.8 million distinct CDR3 sequences, about 42% of them present only once. V dropped 3 bases and J dropped 14; count of bases not matched to a gene: 4. The CDR3 is made up of 12 amino acids. The germline gives CDR1 SGHTA, CDR2 FQGNSA. Isolation per sample recovered at least 6.5 million PBMCs. Samples each yielded at least 5.5 micrograms of total RNA.

This clonotype originated in a woman younger than 35 in good health. Material: blood. This rearrangement joins TRBV7-2 to TRBJ2-4; the match to TRBD1 covers 10 bases. The CDR3 DNA reads as TGTGCCAGCAGCTTGCGACAGGGGGCCGAGTACTTC. This encodes CASSLRQGAEYF.